This section outlines one TCR beta chain sequence together with its context. What antigen it recognizes has not been identified. Base qualities are not recorded, but no much larger clone differs from it by a single base. This entry belongs to a study of response to subunit inactivated influenza vaccine (dated by TCRdb to 2017 to 2018). Broadly, across the study: Deep quantitative profiling of the T cell receptor repertoire was used in the study to follow responses to a trivalent subunit inactivated influenza vaccine.

Libraries were prepared through RT-PCR. Sequenced on an Illumina HiSeq 2500. Through fastp at Q25 and MiXCR, TCRdb rebuilt clones from the public reads, retaining in-frame beta chains. Every entry covers one CDR3 protein and lists the most common genes and DNA from its rows. In this sample the table shows more than 700,000 distinct CDR3 sequences, approximately 22% of which occur a single time. The top ten constitute roughly 10% of the sample. Study-level results and caveats: It was suggested by the authors that each seasonal influenza vaccination may recruit only a limited number of new T cells.

The sequence derives from a man aged 50 to 60 who received an inactivated influenza vaccine. Donor details come from another sample of the same person, matched by shared clones. Specimen: PBMCs from blood, collected approximately 5 days after vaccination.

The CDR3 in this case is CASSETGRFTEAFF. The bases are TGTGCCAGCAGCGAGACTGGACGGTTCACTGAAGCTTTCTTT. The chain couples TRBV11-2 to TRBJ1-1, with the D gene call left open. From the germline V gene, CDR1 is SGHAT and CDR2 is FQNNGV. The CDR3, cysteine through phenylalanine, is 14 amino acids long. Left in the record is the CDR3 DNA by itself, 42 bases read in frame from the first base. A distance of 14 bases separates the germline ends of V and J, which lose 5 bases and 4 bases respectively.